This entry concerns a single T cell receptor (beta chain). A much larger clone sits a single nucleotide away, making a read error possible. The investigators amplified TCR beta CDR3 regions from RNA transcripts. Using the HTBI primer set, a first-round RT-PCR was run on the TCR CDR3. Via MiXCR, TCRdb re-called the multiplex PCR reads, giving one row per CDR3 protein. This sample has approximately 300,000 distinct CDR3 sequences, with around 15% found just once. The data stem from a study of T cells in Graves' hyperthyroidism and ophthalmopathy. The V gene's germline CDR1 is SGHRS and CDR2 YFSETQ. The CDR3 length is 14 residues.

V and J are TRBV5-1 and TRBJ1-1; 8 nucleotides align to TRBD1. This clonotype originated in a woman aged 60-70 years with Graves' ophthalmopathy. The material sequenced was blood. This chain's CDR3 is CASSYYRGNTKAFF. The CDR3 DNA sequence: TGCGCCAGCAGCTATTACAGGGGGAACACTAAAGCTTTCTTT.